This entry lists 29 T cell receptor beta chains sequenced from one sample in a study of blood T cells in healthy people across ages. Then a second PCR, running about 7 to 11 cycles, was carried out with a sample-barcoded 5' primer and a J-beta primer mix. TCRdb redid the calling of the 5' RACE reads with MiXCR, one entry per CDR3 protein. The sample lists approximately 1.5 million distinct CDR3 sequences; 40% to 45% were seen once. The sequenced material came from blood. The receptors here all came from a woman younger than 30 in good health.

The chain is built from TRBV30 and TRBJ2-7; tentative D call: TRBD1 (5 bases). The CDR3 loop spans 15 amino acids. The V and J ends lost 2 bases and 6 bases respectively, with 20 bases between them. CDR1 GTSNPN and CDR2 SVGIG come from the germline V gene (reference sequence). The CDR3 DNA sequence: TGTGCCTGGAGTAAGGGCAGGGTCAAACTGGTCGAGCAGTACTTC. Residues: CAWSKGRVKLVEQYF.

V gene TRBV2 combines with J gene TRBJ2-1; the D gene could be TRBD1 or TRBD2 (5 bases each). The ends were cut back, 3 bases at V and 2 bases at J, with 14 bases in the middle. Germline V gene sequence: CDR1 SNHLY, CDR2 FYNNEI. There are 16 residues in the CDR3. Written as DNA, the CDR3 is TGTGCCAGCAGTGAGGGGATGGGGACCCCCTACAATGAGCAGTTCTTC. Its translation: CASSEGMGTPYNEQFF.

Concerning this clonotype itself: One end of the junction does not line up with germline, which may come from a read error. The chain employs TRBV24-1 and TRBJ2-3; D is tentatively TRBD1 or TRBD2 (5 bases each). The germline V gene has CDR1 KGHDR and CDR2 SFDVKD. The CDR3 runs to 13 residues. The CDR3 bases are TGTACCACCAGTCGGGACAGCACAGATACGCAGTATTTT. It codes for CTTSRDSTDTQYF.

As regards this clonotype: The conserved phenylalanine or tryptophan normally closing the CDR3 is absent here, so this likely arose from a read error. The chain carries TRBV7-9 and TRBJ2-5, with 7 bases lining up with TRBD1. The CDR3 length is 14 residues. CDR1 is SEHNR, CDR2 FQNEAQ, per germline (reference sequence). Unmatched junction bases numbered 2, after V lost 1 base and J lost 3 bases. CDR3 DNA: TGTGCCAGCAGCTTAGGAGGGACAGAAGAGACCCAGTACTAC. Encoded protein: CASSLGGTEETQYY.

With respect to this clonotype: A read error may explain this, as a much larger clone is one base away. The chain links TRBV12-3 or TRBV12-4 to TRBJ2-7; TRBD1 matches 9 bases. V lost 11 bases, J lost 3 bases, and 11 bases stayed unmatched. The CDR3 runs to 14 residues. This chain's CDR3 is CAGTPDRGIYEQYF. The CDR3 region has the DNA TGTGCCGGCACCCCGGACAGGGGTATCTACGAGCAGTACTTC.

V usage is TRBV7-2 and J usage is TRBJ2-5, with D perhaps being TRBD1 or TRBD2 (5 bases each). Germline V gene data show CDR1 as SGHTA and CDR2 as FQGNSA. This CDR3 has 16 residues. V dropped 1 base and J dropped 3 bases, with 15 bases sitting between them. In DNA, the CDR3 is TGTGCCAGCAGCTTAGGAGGGGCTCCGACCAAAGAGACCCAGTACTTC. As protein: CASSLGGAPTKETQYF.

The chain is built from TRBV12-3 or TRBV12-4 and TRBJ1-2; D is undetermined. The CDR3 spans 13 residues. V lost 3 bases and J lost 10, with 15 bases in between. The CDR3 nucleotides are TGTGCCAGCAGTTTTGGAAGGGAGGGTGTCTACACCTTC. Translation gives CASSFGREGVYTF.

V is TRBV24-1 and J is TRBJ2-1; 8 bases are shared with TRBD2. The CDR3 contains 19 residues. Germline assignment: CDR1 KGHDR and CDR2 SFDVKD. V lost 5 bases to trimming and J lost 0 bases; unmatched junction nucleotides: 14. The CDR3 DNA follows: TGTGCCACCAGTGCCAATACAAGATCCGGGACTAGCTCCTACAATGAGCAGTTCTTC. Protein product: CATSANTRSGTSSYNEQFF.

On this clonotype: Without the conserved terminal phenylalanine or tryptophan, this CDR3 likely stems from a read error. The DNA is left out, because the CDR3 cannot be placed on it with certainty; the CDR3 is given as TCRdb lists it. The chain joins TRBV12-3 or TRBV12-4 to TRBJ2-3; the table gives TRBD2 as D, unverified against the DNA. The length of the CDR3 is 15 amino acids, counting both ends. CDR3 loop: CASRVSGESTDTEYS.

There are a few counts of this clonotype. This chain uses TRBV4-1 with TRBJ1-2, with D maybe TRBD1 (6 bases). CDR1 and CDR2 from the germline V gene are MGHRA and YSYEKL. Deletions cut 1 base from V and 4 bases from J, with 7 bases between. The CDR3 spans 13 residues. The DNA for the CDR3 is TGCGCCAGCAGCCAAGCACAGGGCTATGGCTACACCTTC. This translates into CASSQAQGYGYTF.

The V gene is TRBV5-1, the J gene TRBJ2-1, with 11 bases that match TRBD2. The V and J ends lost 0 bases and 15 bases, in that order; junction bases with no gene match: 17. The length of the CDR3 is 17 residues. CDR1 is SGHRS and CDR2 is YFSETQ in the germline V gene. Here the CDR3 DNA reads TGCGCCAGCAGCTTGGAGGGTAGCGGGGGGGCCCGATATCGTGCGTTCTTC. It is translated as CASSLEGSGGARYRAFF.

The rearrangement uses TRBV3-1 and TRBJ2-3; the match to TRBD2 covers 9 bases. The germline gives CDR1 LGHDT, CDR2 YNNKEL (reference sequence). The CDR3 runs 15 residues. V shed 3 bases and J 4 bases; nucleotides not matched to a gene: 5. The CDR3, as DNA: TGTGCCAGCAGCCAGATAGCGGGAGTTGCAGATACGCAGTATTTT. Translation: CASSQIAGVADTQYF.

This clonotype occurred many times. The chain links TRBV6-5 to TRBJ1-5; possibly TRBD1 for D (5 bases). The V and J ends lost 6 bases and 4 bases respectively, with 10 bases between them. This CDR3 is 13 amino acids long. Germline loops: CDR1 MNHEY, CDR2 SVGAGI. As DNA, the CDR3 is TGTGCCAGCAGGATGGGGGGAAATCAGCCCCAGCATTTT. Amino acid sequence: CASRMGGNQPQHF.

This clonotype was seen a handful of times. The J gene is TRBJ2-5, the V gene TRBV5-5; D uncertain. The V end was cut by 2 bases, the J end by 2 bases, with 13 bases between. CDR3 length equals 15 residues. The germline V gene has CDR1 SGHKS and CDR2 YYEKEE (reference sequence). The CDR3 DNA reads TGTGCCAGCAGCTTTGCAGGATCCCTACAAGAGACCCAGTACTTC. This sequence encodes CASSFAGSLQETQYF.

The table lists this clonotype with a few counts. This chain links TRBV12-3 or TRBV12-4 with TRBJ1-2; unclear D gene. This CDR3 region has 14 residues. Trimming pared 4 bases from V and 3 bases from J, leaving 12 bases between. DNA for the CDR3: TGTGCCAGCAGTTGGTCTTTAGATGACTATGGCTACACCTTC. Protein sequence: CASSWSLDDYGYTF.

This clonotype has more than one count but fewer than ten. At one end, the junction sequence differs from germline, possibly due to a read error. CDR3 in amino acids: CASSDHVGGKNTEAFF. Here the CDR3 DNA reads TGTGCCAGTAGTGACCACGTAGGGGGCAAGAACACTGAAGCTTTCTTT. The rearrangement uses TRBV25-1 and TRBJ1-1, with 7 bases matching TRBD1. The CDR3 has 16 amino acids. Germline V gene lookup returns CDR1 MGHDK and CDR2 SYGVNS.

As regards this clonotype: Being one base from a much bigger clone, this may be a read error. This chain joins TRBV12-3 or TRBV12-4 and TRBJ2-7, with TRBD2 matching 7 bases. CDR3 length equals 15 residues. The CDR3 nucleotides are TGTACCAGCAGTTTGGATTCTAGCGGAGCCTACGAGCAGTACTTC. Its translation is CTSSLDSSGAYEQYF.

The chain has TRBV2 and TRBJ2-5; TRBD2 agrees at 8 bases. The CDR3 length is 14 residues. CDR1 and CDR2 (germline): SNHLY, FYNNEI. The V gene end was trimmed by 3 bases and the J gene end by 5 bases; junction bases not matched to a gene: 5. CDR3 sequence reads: CASSDAGGWETQYF. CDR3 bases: TGTGCCAGCAGTGATGCGGGAGGCTGGGAGACCCAGTACTTC.

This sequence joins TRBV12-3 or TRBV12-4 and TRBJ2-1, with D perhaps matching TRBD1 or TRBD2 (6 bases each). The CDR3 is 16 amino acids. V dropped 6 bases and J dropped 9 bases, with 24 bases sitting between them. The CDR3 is CASRPPGAQSLGEQFF. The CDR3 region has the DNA TGTGCCAGCAGACCACCGGGGGCCCAATCCTTGGGTGAGCAGTTCTTC.

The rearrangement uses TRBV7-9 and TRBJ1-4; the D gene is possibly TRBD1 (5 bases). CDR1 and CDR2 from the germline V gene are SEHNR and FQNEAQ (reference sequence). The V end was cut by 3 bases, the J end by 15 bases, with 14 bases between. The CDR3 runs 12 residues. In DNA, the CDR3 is TGTGCCAGCAGCTTGGGACCTACGGGATTGTTTTTT. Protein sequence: CASSLGPTGLFF.

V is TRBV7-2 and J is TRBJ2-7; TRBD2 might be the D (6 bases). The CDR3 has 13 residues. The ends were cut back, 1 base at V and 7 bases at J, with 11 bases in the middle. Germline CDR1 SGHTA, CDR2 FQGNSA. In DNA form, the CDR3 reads TGTGCCAGCAGCTTAGTAAGGGACTGGGAGCAGTACTTC. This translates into CASSLVRDWEQYF.

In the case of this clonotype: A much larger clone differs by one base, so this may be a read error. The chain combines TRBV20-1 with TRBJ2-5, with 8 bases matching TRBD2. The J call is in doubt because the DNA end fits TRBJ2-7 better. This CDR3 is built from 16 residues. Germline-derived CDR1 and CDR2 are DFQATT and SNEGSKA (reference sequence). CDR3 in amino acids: CSAKGLVGGQPREQYF. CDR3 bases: TGCAGTGCCAAGGGACTAGTGGGGGGCCAACCGCGCGAGCAGTACTTC.

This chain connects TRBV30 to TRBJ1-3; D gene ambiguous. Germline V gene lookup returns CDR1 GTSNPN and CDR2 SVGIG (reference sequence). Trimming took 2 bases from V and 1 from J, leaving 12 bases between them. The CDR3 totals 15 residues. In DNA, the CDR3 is TGTGCCTGGAGTCCGACCGGGAGTTCTGGAAACACCATATATTTT. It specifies CAWSPTGSSGNTIYF.

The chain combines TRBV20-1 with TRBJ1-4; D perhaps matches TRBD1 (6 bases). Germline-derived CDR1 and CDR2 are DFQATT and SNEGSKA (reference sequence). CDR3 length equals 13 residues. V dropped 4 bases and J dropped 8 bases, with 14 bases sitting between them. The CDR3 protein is CSAIQGLREKLFF. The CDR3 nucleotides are TGCAGTGCTATACAGGGATTGAGGGAAAAACTGTTTTTT.

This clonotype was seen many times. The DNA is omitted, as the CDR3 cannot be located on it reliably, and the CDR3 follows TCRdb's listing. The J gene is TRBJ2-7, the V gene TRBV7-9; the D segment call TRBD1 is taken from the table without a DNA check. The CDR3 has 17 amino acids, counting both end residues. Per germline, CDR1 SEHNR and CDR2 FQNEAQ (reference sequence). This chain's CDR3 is CARILERSYSGCYEQYF.

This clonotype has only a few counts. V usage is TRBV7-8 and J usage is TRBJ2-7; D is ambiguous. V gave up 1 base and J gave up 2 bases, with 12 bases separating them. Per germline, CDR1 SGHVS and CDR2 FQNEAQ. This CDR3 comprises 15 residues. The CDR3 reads CASSLGVFGPYEQYF. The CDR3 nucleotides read TGTGCCAGCAGCTTAGGGGTTTTTGGTCCCTACGAGCAGTACTTC.

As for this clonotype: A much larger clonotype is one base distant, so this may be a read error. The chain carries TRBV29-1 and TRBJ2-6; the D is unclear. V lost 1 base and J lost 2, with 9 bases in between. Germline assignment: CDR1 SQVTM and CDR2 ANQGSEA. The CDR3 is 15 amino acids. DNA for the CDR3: TGCAGCGTTGAAGGCGAATCCCCTGGGGCCAACGTCCTGACTTTC. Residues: CSVEGESPGANVLTF.

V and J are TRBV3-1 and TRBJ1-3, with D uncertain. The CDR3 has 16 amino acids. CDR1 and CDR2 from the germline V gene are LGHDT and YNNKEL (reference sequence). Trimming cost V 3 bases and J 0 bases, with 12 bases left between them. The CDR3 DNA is TGTGCCAGCAGCCACCTCCTGGGCCGCTCTGGAAACACCATATATTTT. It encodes CASSHLLGRSGNTIYF.

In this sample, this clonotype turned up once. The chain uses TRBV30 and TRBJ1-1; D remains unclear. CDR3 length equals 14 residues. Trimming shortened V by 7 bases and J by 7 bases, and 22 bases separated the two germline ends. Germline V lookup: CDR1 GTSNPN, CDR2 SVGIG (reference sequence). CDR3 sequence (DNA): TGTGCCTACTCCTCGGCGACCGGCCTAGGTGAAGCTTTCTTT. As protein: CAYSSATGLGEAFF.